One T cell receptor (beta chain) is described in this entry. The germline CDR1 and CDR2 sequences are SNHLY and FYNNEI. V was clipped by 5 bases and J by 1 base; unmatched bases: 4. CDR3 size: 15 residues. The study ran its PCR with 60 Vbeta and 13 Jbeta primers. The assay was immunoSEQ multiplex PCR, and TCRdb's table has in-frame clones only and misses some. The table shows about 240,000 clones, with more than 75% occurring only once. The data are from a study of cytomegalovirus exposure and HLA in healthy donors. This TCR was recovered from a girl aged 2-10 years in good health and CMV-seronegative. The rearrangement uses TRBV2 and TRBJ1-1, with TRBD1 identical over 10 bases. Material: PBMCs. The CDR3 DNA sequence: TGTGCCAGCAGTCCCCGACAGGGGGCGAACACTGAAGCTTTCTTT. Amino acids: CASSPRQGANTEAFF.